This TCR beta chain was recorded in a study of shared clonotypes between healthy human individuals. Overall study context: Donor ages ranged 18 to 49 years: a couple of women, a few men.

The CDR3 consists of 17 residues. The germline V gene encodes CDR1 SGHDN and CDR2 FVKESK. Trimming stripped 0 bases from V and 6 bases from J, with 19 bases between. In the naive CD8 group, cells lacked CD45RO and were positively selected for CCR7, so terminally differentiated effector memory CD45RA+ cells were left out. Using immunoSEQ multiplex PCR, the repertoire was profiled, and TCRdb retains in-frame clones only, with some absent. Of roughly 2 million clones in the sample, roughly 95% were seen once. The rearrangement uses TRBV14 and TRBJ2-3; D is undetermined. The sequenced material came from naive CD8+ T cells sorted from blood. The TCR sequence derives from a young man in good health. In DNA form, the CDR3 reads TGTGCCAGCAGCCAAGATATTATCCGTGGCGAGCTGGATACGCAGTATTTT. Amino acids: CASSQDIIRGELDTQYF.